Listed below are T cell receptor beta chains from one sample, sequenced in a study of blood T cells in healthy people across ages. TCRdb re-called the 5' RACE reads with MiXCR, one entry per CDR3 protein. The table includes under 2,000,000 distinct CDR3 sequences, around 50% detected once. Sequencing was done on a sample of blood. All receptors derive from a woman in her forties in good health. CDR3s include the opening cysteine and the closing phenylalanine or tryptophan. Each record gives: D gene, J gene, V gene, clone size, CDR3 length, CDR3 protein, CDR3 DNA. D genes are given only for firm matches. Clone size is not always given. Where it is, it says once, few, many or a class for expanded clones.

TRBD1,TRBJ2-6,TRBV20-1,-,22,CSARDLKPRDRGFSSGANVLTF,TGCAGTGCTAGAGATCTTAAGCCGCGGGACAGGGGATTTTCCTCTGGGGCCAACGTCCTGACTTTC
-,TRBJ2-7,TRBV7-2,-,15,CASSLASREVYEQYF,TGTGCCAGCAGCTTAGCTTCCCGAGAAGTCTACGAGCAGTACTTC
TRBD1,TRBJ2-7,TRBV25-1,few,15,CASSPNLRQGFEQYF,TGTGCCAGCAGTCCCAATCTTAGACAGGGATTCGAGCAGTACTTC
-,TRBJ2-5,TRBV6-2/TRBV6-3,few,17,CASSQGGERRYQETQYF,TGTGCCAGCAGCCAAGGCGGAGAAAGGAGGTACCAAGAGACCCAGTACTTC
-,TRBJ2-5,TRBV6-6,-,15,CASSPPQSRQETQYF,TGTGCCAGCAGCCCGCCTCAGAGCCGGCAAGAGACCCAGTACTTC
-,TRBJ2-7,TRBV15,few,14,CATSREGVSYEQYF,TGTGCCACCAGCAGAGAGGGGGTCTCCTACGAGCAGTACTTC
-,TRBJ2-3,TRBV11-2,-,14,CASSDTAGAYTQYF,TGTGCCAGCAGCGATACCGCCGGGGCGTATACGCAGTATTTT
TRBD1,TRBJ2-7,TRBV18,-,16,CASSPLDRVNPYEQYF,TGTGCCAGCTCACCTCTGGACAGGGTTAATCCCTACGAGCAGTACTTC
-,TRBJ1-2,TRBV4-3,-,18,CASSQAFPAVASNYGYTF,TGCGCCAGCAGCCAAGCCTTTCCGGCAGTAGCCTCCAACTATGGCTACACCTTC
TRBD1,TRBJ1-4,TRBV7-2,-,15,CASSLATGGKEKLFF,TGTGCCAGCAGCTTAGCGACAGGGGGCAAGGAAAAACTGTTTTTT
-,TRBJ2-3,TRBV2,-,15,CASSDPTSRADTQYF,TGTGCCAGCAGTGACCCGACTAGTCGGGCAGATACGCAGTATTTT
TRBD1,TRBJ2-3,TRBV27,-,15,CASSRPGGNADTQYF,TGTGCCAGCAGTCGACCAGGGGGCAATGCAGATACGCAGTATTTT
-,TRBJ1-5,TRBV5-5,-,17,CASSLGVRDSLRQPQHF,TGTGCCAGCAGCTTAGGCGTCCGGGACTCACTTAGACAACCCCAGCATTTT
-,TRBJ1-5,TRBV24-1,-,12,CATSDGREPQHF,TGTGCCACCAGTGATGGGAGGGAACCCCAGCATTTT
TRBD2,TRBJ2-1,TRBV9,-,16,CASGRPLSGGLNEQFF,TGTGCCAGCGGACGCCCACTTAGCGGGGGCCTCAATGAGCAGTTCTTC
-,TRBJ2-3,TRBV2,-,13,CASSDRPIDTQYF,TGTGCCAGCAGTGACCGTCCTATAGATACGCAGTATTTT
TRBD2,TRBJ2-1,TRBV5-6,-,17,CASSLPSGGAGYNEQFF,TGTGCCAGCAGCTTGCCTAGCGGGGGGGCCGGGTACAATGAGCAGTTCTTC
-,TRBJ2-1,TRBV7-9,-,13,CASSPGNREEQFF,TGTGCCAGCAGCCCCGGGAACAGGGAGGAGCAGTTCTTC
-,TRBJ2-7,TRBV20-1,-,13,CSSRGQGSPEQYF,TGCAGTTCCCGGGGCCAGGGCAGCCCGGAGCAGTACTTC
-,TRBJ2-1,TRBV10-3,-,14,CAISEGGPYNEQFF,TGTGCCATCAGTGAGGGGGGGCCCTACAATGAGCAGTTCTTC
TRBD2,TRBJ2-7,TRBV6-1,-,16,CASSEGLAGASYEQYF,TGTGCCAGCAGTGAAGGGCTAGCGGGGGCCTCCTACGAGCAGTACTTC
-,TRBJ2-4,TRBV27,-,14,CASSFLAGRAEQYF,TGTGCCAGCAGTTTCTTGGCGGGGCGAGCTGAGCAGTACTTC
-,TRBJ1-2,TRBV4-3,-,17,CASSQDGSGAPIYGYTF,TGCGCCAGCAGCCAAGATGGATCAGGGGCACCAATCTATGGCTACACCTTC
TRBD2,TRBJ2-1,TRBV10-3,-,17,CAISEFVGLAADNEQFF,TGTGCCATCAGTGAGTTCGTCGGACTAGCGGCTGACAATGAGCAGTTCTTC
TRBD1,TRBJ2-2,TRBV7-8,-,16,CASALWAGGITGELFF,TGTGCCAGCGCGTTGTGGGCAGGGGGCATCACCGGGGAGCTGTTTTTT
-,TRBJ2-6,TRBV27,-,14,CASSPSSGASVLTF,TGTGCCAGCAGTCCAAGCTCTGGGGCCAGCGTCCTGACTTTC
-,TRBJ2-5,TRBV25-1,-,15,CASSEGGSGQETQYF,TGTGCCAGCAGTGAAGGCGGTAGCGGACAAGAGACCCAGTACTTC
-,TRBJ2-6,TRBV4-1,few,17,CASSQDRSISGANVLTF,TGCGCCAGCAGCCAAGATCGAAGCATCTCTGGGGCCAACGTCCTGACTTTC
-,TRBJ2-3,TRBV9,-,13,CASSVATQGTQYF,TGTGCCAGCAGCGTAGCTACGCAAGGTACGCAGTATTTT
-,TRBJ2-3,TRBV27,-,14,CASTLGGQGDTQYF,TGTGCCAGCACCCTCGGGGGGCAAGGAGATACGCAGTATTTT
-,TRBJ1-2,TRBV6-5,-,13,CASRRTVDYDYTF,TGTGCCAGCAGACGGACCGTAGACTATGACTACACCTTC
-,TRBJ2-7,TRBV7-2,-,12,CANSLGGYEQYF,TGTGCCAACAGCTTAGGAGGTTACGAGCAGTACTTC
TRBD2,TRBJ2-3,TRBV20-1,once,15,CSALLAGGTTDTQYF,TGCAGTGCTCTTCTAGCGGGCGGAACCACAGATACGCAGTATTTT
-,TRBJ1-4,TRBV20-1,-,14,CSAAKVGFGEKLFF,TGCAGTGCAGCAAAGGTGGGGTTTGGTGAAAAACTGTTTTTT
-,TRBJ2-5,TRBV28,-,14,CASSTQGSLETQYF,TGTGCCAGCAGCACCCAGGGTTCACTTGAGACCCAGTACTTC
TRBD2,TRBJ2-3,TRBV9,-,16,CASSATGTSGADTQYF,TGTGCCAGCAGCGCGACCGGGACTAGCGGGGCAGATACGCAGTATTTT
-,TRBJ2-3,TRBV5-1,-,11,CASSGPRGRYF,TGCGCCAGCAGTGGACCTCGGGGACGGTATTTT
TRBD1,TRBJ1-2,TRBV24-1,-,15,CATSEPGTEHYGYTF,TGTGCCACCAGTGAGCCTGGGACAGAACACTATGGCTACACCTTC
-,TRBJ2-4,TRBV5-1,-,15,CASSGGCEAKNIQYF,TGCGCCAGCAGCGGGGGTTGTGAAGCCAAAAACATTCAGTACTTC
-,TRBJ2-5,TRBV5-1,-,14,CASSLAKFQETQYF,TGCGCCAGCAGCTTGGCTAAATTCCAAGAGACCCAGTACTTC
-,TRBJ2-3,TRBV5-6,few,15,CASSLWFSSTDTQYF,TGTGCCAGCAGCTTGTGGTTTTCTAGCACAGATACGCAGTATTTT
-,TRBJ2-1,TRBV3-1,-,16,CASSQDTGVRDNEQFF,TGTGCCAGCAGCCAAGATACGGGGGTACGGGACAATGAGCAGTTCTTC
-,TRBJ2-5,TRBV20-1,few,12,CSATQGEETQYF,TGCAGTGCTACTCAGGGAGAAGAGACCCAGTACTTC
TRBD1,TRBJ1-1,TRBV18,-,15,CASSPPGQRGAEAFF,TGTGCCAGCTCACCGCCGGGACAGCGGGGCGCTGAAGCTTTCTTT
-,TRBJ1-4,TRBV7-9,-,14,CASTGGGLNEKLFF,TGTGCCAGCACGGGCGGCGGTTTGAATGAAAAACTGTTTTTT
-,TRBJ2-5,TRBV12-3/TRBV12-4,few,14,CASSPFSGQETQYF,TGTGCCAGCAGTCCCTTTTCAGGACAAGAGACCCAGTACTTC
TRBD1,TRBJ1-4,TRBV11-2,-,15,CASSSGQGIAEKLFF,TGTGCCAGCAGCAGCGGACAGGGAATTGCTGAAAAACTGTTTTTT
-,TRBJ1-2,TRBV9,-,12,CASSVGQNGYTF,TGTGCCAGCAGCGTTGGGCAAAATGGTTACACCTTC
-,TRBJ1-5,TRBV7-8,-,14,CASSLAQGGQPQHF,TGTGCCAGCAGCTTAGCACAGGGCGGTCAGCCCCAGCATTTT
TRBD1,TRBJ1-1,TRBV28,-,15,CASSEGGSLGTEAFF,TGTGCCAGCAGTGAAGGGGGCAGCTTGGGCACTGAAGCTTTCTTT
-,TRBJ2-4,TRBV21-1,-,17,CASSLDPGGLGGNIQYF,TGTGCCAGCAGCTTAGACCCGGGGGGATTAGGAGGAAACATTCAGTACTTC
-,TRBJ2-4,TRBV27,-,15,CASSLRAGVINIQYF,TGTGCCAGCAGTTTAAGGGCAGGGGTAATAAACATTCAGTACTTC
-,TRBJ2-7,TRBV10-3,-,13,CAISEGRGYEQYF,TGTGCCATCAGTGAGGGCAGGGGCTACGAGCAGTACTTC
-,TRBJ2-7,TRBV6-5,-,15,CASSYDGTAYYEQYF,TGTGCCAGCAGTTACGATGGGACGGCCTACTACGAGCAGTACTTC
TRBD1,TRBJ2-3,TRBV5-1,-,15,CASSLTGTDTDTQYF,TGCGCCAGCAGCTTAACCGGGACAGACACAGATACGCAGTATTTT